The present TCR beta chain was sequenced within a study of blood T cell repertoires in COVID-19. Turning to the study itself: The United States, Italy and Spain supplied acute and convalescent COVID-19 samples. Sources were T cells, B-cell-depleted T cells, or PBMCs; the material itself was cDNA or gDNA.

In the original analysis: Amplification with reference gene primers provided the estimates of nucleated cell counts. The assay was immunoSEQ multiplex PCR, and TCRdb's table has in-frame clones only and misses some. Clonal size and the V and J genes are those of that table, whereas D and trimming came from the DNA. The data hold approximately 220,000 clones, with more than 85% observed a single time. Trimming stripped 0 bases from V and 3 bases from J, with 17 bases between. The CDR3 runs 18 residues. CDR1 is SGHDN, CDR2 FVKESK, per germline. The sequence came from a man in his 60s with acute or convalescent COVID-19. The sample consisted of peripheral blood. V usage is TRBV14 and J usage is TRBJ2-2; D possibly corresponds to TRBD2 (5 bases). CDR3 region: CASSQDRSRVRDTGELFF. As DNA, the CDR3 is TGTGCCAGCAGCCAAGATAGGTCGCGGGTTAGGGACACCGGGGAGCTGTTTTTT.